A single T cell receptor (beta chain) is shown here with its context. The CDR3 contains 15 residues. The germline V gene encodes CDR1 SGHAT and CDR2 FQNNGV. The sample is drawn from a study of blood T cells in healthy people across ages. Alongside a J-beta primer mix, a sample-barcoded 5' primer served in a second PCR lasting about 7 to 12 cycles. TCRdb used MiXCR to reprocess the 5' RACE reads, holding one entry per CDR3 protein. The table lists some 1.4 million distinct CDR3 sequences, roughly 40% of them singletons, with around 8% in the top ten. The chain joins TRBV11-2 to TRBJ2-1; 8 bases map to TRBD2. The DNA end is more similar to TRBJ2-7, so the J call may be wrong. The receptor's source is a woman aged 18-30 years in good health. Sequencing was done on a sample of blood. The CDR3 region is CASSLAGGKIHEQYF. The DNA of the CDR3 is TGTGCCAGCAGCTTAGCGGGAGGGAAGATTCACGAGCAGTACTTC.